The text below deals with one TCR beta chain. The antigen it binds to is not known. Nothing much larger sits one base from this clone, and base qualities are not available. Other DNA sequences in the sample encode the same CDR3. This specimen belongs to a study of control samples from healthy donors and cancer patients (TCRdb year 2020). Library preparation used the immunoSEQ multiplex PCR assay. The table comes from immuneACCESS by way of TCRdb, which keeps in-frame sequences with V and J called. Part of the clones is missing from these tables; in studies checked, under half for an unresolved V gene and the rest for unknown reasons. The sample profile shows 76,000 or so clones; around 90% of them were found once. The top ten clonotypes cover 9.5% of the sample. The germline V end is reduced by 0 bases and the J end by 4 bases; junction bases left unmatched: 1. The CDR3 sequence holds 14 residues, the cysteine and phenylalanine included. Left in the record is the CDR3 DNA by itself, 42 bases read in frame from the first base. For CDR1 and CDR2, the germline V gene lists MNHEY and SVGAGI.

The receptor chain draws on TRBV6-5 and TRBJ1-2; 8 central bases correspond to TRBD1. This sequence was found in a woman aged 45-65 years with colorectal cancer. Sequenced material: PBMCs. The nucleotide sequence reads as follows: TGTGCCAGCAGTTACTCCGGACAGGGCTATGGCTACACCTTC. This is translated as CASSYSGQGYGYTF.